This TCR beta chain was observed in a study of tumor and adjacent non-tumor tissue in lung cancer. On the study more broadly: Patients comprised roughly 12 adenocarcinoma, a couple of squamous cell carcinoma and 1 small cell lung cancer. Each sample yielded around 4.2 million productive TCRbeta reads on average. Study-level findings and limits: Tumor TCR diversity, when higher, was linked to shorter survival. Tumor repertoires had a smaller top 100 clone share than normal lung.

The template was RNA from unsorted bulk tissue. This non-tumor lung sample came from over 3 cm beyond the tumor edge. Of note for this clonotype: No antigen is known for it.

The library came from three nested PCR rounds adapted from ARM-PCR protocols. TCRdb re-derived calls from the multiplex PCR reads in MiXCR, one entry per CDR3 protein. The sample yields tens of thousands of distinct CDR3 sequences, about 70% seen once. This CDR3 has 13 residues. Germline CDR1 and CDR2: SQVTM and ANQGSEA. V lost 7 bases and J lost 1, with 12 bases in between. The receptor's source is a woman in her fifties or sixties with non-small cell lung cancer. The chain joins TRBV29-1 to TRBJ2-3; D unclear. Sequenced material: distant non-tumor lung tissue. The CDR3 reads CSGRVRGTDTQYF. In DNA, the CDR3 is TGCAGCGGCCGGGTCCGTGGCACAGATACGCAGTATTTT.